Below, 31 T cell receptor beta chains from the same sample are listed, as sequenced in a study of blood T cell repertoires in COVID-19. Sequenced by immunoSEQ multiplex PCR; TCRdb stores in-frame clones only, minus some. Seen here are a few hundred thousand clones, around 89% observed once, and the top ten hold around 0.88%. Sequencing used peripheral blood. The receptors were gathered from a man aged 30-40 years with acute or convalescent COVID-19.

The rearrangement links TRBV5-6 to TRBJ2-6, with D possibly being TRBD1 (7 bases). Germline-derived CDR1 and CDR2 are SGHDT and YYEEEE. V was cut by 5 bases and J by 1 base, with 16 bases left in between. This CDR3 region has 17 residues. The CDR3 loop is CASSESTGRSGANVLTF. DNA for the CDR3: TGTGCCAGCAGTGAGTCGACAGGGAGGTCTGGGGCCAACGTCCTGACTTTC.

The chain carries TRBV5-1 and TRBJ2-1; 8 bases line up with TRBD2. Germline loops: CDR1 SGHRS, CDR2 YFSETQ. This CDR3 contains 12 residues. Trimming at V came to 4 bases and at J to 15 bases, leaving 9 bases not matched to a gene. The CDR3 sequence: CASSPPGGWTFF. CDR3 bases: TGCGCCAGCAGCCCCCCGGGAGGGTGGACGTTCTTC. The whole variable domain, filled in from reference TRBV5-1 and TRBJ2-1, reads KAGVTQTPRYLIKTRGQQVTLSCSPISGHRSVSWYQQTPGQGLQFLFEYFSETQRNKGNFPGRFSGRQFSNSRSEMNVSTLELGDSALYLCASSPPGGWTFFGPGTRLTVL.

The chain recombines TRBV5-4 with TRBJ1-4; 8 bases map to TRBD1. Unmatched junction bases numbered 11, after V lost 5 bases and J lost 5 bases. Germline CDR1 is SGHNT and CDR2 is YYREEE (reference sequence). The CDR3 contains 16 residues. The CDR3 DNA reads TGTGCCAGCAGATCGAGACAGGGGCCGGGGAATGAAAAACTGTTTTTT. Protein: CASRSRQGPGNEKLFF.

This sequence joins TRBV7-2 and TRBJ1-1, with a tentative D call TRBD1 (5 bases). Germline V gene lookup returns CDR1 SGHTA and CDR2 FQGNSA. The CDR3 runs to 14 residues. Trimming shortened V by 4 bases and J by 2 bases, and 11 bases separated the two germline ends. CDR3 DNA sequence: TGTGCCAGCAGCTACTTGACAGACAACACTGAAGCTTTCTTT. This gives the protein CASSYLTDNTEAFF.

The CDR3 region has the DNA TGTGCCAGCAGCTTAGGAAGGCGGGAGACCCAGTACTTC. Its protein product is CASSLGRRETQYF. The chain joins TRBV7-3 to TRBJ2-5; D gene unclear. Per the germline V gene, CDR1 is SGHTA and CDR2 is FQGTGA. CDR3 length: 13 residues. V was clipped by 2 bases and J by 5 bases, with 9 bases between them.

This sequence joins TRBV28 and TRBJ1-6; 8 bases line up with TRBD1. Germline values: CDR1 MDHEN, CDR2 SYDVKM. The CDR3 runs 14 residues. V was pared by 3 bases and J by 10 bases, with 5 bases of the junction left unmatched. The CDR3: CASSFLQGGSPLHF. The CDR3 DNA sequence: TGTGCCAGCAGTTTCTTACAGGGGGGGTCACCCCTCCACTTT.

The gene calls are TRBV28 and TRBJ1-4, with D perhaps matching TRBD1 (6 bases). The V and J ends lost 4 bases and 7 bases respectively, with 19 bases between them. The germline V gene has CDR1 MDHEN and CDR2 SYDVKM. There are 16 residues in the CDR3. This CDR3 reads CASSSLYRDLPEKLFF. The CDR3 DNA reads TGTGCCAGCAGTTCCCTATACAGGGACCTACCTGAAAAACTGTTTTTT.

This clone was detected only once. The CDR3 DNA follows: TGTGCCAGCAGCTTAGTATACCGGGGTCAGAACACTGAAGCTTTCTTT. Its translation: CASSLVYRGQNTEAFF. The rearrangement uses TRBV11-2 and TRBJ1-1; the D is unclear. The V gene lost 1 base and the J gene lost 1 base, with 13 bases spanning the gap. Per the germline V gene, CDR1 is SGHAT and CDR2 is FQNNGV. The CDR3 totals 16 residues.

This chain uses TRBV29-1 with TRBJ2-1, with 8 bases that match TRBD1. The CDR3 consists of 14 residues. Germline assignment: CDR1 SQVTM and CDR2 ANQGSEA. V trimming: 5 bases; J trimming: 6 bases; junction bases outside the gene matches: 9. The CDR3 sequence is CSVRTGMRVNEQFF. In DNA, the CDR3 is TGCAGCGTTAGGACAGGGATGAGGGTCAATGAGCAGTTCTTC.

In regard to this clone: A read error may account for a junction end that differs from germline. In DNA, the CDR3 is TGTGCCAGCGGTTATCGGACAGGGTTTTCTGGAAACACCATATATTTT. Protein product: CASGYRTGFSGNTIYF. This chain links TRBV6-6 with TRBJ1-3, with 8 bases lining up with TRBD1. Germline CDR1 and CDR2: MNHNY and SVGAGI (reference sequence). The CDR3 length is 16 residues.

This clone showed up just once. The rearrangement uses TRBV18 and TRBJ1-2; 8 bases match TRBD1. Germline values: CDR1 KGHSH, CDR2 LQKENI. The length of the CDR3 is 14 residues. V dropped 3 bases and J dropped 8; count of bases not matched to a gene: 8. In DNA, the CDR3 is TGTGCCAGCTCACCGAAGACAGGGGTCGGGGGCTACACCTTC. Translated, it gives CASSPKTGVGGYTF.

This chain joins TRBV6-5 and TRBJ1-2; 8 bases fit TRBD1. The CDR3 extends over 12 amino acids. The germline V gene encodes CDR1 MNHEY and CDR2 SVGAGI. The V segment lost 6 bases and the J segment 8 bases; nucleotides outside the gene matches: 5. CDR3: CASSPTGVGYTF. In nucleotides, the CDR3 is TGTGCCAGCAGCCCGACAGGGGTGGGCTACACCTTC.

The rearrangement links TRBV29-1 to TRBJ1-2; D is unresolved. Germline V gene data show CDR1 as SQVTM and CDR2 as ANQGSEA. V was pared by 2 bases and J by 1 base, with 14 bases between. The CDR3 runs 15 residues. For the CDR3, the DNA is TGCAGCGTTGAAATTGAGGGCTACTATAACTATGGCTACACCTTC. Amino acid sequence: CSVEIEGYYNYGYTF.

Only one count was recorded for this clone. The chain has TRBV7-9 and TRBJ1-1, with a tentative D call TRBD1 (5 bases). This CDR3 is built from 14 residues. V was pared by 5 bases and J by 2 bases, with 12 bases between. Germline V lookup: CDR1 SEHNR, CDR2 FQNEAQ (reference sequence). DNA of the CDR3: TGTGCCAGCAGCGCGACGACAGTAAACACTGAAGCTTTCTTT. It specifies CASSATTVNTEAFF. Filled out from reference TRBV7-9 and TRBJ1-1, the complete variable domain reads DTGVSQNPRHKITKRGQNVTFRCDPISEHNRLYWYRQTLGQGPEFLTYFQNEAQLEKSRLLSDRFSAERPKGSFSTLEIQRTEQGDSAMYLCASSATTVNTEAFFGQGTRLTVV.

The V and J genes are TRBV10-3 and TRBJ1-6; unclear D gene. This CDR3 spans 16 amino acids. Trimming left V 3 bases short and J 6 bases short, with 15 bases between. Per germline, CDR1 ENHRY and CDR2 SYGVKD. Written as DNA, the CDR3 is TGTGCCATCAGTGAAAGGACGCCGGGGTCTAATTCACCCCTCCACTTT. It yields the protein CAISERTPGSNSPLHF.

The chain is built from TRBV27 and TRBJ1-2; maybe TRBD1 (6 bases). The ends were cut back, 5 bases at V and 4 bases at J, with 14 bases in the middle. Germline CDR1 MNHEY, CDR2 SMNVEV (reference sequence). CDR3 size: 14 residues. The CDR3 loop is CASSPNREIYGYTF. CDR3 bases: TGTGCCAGCAGTCCCAACAGGGAGATCTATGGCTACACCTTC.

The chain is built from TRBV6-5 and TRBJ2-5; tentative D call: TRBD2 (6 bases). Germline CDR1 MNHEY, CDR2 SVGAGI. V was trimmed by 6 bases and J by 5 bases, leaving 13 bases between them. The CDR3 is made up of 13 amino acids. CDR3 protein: CASRVPAGETQYF. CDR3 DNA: TGTGCCAGCAGGGTCCCTGCGGGGGAGACCCAGTACTTC.

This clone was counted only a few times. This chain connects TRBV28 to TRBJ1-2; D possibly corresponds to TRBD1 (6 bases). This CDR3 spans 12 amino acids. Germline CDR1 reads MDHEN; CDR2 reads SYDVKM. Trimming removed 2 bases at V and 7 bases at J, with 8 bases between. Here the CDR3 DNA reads TGTGCCAGCAGTTTACAGGGGATTGGCTACACCTTC. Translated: CASSLQGIGYTF.

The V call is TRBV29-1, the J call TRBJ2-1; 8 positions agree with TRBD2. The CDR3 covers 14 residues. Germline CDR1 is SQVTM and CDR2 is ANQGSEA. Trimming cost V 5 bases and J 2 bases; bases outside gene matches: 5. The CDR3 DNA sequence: TGCAGCGTTAAACGCGGGAGGACCTACAATGAGCAGTTCTTC. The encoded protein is CSVKRGRTYNEQFF.

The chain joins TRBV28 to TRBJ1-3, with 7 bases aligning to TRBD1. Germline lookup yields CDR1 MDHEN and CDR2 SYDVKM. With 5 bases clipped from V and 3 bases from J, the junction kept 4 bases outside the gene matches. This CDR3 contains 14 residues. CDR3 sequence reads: CASSKGALGNTIYF. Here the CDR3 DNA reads TGTGCCAGCAGTAAGGGGGCGCTTGGAAACACCATATATTTT.

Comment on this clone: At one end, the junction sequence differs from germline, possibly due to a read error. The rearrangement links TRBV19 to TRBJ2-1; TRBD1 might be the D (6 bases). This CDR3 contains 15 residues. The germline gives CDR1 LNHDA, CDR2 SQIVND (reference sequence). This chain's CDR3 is CASKATGHLYTEQFF. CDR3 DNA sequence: TGTGCCAGTAAGGCGACGGGACATCTTTACACTGAGCAGTTCTTC. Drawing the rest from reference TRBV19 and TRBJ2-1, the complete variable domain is DGGITQSPKYLFRKEGQNVTLSCEQNLNHDAMYWYRQDPGQGLRLIYYSQIVNDFQKGDIAEGYSVSREKKESFPLTVTSAQKNPTAFYLCASKATGHLYTEQFFGPGTRLTVL.

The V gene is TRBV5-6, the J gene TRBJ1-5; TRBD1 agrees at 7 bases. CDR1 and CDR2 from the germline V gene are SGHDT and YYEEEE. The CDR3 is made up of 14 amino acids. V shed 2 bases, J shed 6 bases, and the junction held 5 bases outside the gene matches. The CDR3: CASSFGRGRQPQHF. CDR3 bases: TGTGCCAGCAGCTTCGGGAGGGGGCGTCAGCCCCAGCATTTT.

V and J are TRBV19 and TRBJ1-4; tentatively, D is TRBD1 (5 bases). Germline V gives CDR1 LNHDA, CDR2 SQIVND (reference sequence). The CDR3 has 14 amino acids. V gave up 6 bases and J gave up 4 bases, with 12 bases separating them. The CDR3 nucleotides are TGTGCCAGTAGGACCCGAAGGGGTAATGAAAAACTGTTTTTT. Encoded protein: CASRTRRGNEKLFF.

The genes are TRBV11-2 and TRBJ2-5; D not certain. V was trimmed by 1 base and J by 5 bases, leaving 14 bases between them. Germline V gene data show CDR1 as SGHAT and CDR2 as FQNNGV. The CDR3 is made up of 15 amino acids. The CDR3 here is CASSLVDFGWETQYF. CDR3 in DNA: TGTGCCAGCAGCTTAGTGGATTTCGGGTGGGAGACCCAGTACTTC.

The CDR3 sequence: CASSLAKGQGSAGYTF. CDR3 sequence (DNA): TGCGCCAGCAGCTTGGCCAAGGGACAGGGATCGGCTGGCTACACCTTC. The J gene is TRBJ1-2, the V gene TRBV5-1; 9 nucleotides align to TRBD1. CDR1 is SGHRS and CDR2 is YFSETQ in the germline V gene. V lost 0 bases and J lost 7; bases outside the gene matches: 10. CDR3 size: 16 residues.

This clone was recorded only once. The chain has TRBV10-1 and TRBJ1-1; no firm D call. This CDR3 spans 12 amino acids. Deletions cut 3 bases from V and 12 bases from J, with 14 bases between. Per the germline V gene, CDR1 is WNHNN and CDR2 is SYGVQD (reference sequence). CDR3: CASSDIGRQPFF. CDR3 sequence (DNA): TGCGCCAGCAGTGATATTGGGAGGCAGCCTTTCTTT.

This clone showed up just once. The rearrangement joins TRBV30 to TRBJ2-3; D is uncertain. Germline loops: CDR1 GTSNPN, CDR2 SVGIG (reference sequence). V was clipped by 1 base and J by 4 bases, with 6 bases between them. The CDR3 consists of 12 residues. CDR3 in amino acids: CAWSGSADTQYF. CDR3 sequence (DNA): TGTGCCTGGAGTGGGAGCGCAGATACGCAGTATTTT.

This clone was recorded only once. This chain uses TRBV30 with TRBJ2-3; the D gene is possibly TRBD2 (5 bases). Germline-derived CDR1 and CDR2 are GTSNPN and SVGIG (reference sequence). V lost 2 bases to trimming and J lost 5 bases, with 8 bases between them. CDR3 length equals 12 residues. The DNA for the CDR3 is TGTGCCTGGAGTAACCGGGGAGATACGCAGTATTTT. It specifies CAWSNRGDTQYF.

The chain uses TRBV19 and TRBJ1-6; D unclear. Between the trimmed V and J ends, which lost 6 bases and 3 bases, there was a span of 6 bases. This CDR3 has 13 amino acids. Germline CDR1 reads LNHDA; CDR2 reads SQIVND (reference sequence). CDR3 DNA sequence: TGTGCCAGTAGAACAGACTATAATTCACCCCTCCACTTT. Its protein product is CASRTDYNSPLHF.

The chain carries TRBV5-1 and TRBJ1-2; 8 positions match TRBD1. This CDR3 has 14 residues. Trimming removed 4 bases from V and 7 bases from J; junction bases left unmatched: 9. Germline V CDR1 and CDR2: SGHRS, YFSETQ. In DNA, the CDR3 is TGCGCCAGCAGCCGACCGTTGACAGGGGTTGGCTACACCTTC. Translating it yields CASSRPLTGVGYTF.

Here the CDR3 DNA reads TGTGCCAGCAGTTTGCAGGGAGGACATTCACCCCTCCACTTT. Its translation is CASSLQGGHSPLHF. The chain combines TRBV27 with TRBJ1-6, with D possibly TRBD1 on 5 matching bases. The ends were cut back, 3 bases at V and 8 bases at J, with 11 bases in the middle. Looked up from germline, CDR1 is MNHEY and CDR2 is SMNVEV (reference sequence). The CDR3 runs to 14 residues.